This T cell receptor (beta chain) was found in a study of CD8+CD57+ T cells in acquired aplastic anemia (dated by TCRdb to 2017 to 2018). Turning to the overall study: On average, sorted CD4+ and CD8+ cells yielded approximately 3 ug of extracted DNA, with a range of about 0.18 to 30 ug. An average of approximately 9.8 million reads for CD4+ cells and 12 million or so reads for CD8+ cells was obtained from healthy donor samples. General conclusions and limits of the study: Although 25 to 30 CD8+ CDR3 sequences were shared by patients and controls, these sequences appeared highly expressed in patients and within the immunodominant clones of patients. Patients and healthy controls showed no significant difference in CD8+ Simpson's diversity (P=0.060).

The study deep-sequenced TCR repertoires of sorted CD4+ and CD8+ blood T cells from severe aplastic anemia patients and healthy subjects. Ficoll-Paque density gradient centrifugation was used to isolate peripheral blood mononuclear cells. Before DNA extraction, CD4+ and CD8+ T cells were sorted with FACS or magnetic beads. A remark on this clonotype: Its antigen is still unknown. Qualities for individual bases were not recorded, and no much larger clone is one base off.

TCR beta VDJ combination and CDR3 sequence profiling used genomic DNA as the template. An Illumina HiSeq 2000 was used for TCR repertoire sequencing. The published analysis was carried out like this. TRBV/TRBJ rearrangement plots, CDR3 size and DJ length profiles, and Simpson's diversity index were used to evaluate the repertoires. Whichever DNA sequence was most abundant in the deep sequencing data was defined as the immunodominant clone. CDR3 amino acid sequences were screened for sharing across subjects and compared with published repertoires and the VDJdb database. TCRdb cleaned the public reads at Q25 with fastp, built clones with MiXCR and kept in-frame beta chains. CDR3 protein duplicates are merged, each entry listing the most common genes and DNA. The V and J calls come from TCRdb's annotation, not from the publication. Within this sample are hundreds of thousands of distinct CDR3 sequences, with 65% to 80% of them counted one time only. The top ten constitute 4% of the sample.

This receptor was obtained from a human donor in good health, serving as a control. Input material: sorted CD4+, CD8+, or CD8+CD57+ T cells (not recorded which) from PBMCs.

The CDR3: CATSRGETQYF. The nucleotide sequence reads as follows: TGTGCCACCAGCAGAGGGGAGACCCAGTACTTC. The sequence links TRBV15 to TRBJ2-5; the D gene identity is not certain. V gives up 1 base and J gives up 5 bases, and the segment between their germline ends measures 2 bases. The CDR3 sequence holds 11 residues, the cysteine and phenylalanine included. The DNA shown is the 33-base CDR3, in frame from base 1. The CDR1 and CDR2 encoded by the germline V gene (reference sequence) are LNHNV and YYDKDF.